This TCR beta chain was sequenced in a study of regulatory T cells in long-lasting Graves disease. Overall study results and limits: Small sample size may have lowered accuracy.

Described time point: persistent/refractory GD, antithyroid drugs over 5 years with positive TRAb. From RNA extracted from PBMCs, the TCR library was made. Remarks on this clonotype: What it binds is not known.

Germline values: CDR1 MNHEY, CDR2 SMNVEV (reference sequence). This CDR3 comprises 14 residues. Trimming left V 2 bases short and J 4 bases short, with 8 bases between. The TCR beta library used iRepertoire HTBI primers with Arm-PCR amplification of CDR3. From the multiplex PCR reads, TCRdb called clonotypes with MiXCR, one entry per CDR3 protein. Here the sample spans 450,000 or so distinct CDR3 sequences, around 20% being singletons. The source is a female donor with Graves disease. Source: peripheral blood mononuclear cells (PBMCs), taken when the disease was refractory, from a patient treated with antithyroid drugs. The chain carries TRBV27 and TRBJ2-2, with D maybe TRBD2 (5 bases). CDR3 sequence reads: CASSLPDSTGELFF. As DNA, the CDR3 is TGTGCCAGCAGTTTACCGGACTCCACCGGGGAGCTGTTTTTT.